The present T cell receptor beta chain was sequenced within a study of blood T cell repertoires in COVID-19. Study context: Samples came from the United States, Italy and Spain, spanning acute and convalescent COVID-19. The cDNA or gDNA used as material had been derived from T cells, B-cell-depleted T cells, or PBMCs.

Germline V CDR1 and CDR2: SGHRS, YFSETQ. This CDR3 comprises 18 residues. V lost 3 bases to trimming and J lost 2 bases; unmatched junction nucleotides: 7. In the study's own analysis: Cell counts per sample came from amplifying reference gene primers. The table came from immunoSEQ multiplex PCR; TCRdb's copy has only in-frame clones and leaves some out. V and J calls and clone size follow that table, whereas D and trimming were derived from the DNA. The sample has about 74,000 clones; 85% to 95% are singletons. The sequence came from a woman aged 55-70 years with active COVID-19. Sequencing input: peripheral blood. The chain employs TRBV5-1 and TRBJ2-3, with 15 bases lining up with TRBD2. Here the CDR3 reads CASSSFGLAGGPTDTQYF. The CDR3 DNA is TGCGCCAGCAGCTCCTTTGGACTAGCGGGAGGGCCCACAGATACGCAGTATTTT.